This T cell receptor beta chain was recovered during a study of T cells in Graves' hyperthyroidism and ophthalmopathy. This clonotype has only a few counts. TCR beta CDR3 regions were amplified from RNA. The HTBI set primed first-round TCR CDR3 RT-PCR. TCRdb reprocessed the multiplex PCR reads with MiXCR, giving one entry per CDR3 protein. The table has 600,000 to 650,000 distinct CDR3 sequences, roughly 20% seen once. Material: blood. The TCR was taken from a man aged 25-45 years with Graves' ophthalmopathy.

The CDR3 protein is CASSSSQPSGRSNEQFF. The CDR3 nucleotides read TGCGCCAGCAGTTCTAGCCAGCCTAGCGGGAGGTCGAATGAGCAGTTCTTC. The V gene is TRBV4-1, the J gene TRBJ2-1; 11 positions match TRBD2. With 6 bases clipped from V and 7 bases from J, the junction kept 14 bases outside the gene matches. Germline CDR1 reads MGHRA; CDR2 reads YSYEKL. CDR3 length: 17 residues.